This TCR beta chain was sequenced in a study of cytomegalovirus exposure and HLA in healthy donors. This clone was found a few times. Antigen unknown. Overall study findings and caveats: Reportedly, HLA-A and HLA-B alleles of most subjects were accurately predicted from TCR beta.

CDR3 size: 15 residues. The V segment lost 2 bases and the J segment 4 bases; nucleotides outside the gene matches: 5. The germline CDR1 and CDR2 sequences are GTSNPN and SVGIG (reference sequence). The PCR made use of 60 Vbeta and 13 Jbeta primers. Only in-frame clones appear in the TCRdb table, and some are missing; sequencing was by immunoSEQ multiplex PCR. The profile covers 100,000 to 150,000 clones, with roughly 18% appearing a single time and roughly 2.7% taken by the ten largest. The gene calls are TRBV30 and TRBJ1-6; 7 nucleotides align to TRBD1. What was sequenced was PBMCs. The sequence came from a female donor in good health and CMV-seropositive. CDR3 protein: CAWSPGTAYNSPLHF. CDR3 bases: TGTGCCTGGAGTCCTGGGACAGCGTATAATTCACCCCTCCACTTT.